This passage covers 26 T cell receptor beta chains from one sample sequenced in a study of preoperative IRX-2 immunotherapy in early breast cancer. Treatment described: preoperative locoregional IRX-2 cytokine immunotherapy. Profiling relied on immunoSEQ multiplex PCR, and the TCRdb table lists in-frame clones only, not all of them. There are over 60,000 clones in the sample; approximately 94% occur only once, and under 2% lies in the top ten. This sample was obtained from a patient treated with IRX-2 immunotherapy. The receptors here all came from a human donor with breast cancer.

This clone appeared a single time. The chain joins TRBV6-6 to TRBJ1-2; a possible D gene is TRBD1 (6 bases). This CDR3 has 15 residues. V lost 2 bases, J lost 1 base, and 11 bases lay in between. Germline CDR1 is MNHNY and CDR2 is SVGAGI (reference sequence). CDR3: CASSYAGVLNYGYTF. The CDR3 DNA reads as TGTGCCAGCAGTTACGCAGGGGTGCTTAACTATGGCTACACCTTC.

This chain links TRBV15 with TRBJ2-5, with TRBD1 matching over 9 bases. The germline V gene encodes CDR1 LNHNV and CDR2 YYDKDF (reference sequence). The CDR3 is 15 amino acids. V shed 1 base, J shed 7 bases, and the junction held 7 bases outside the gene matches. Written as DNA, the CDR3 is TGTGCCACCAGCAGAGGGACAGGGGAAGACGGGACCCAGTACTTC. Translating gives CATSRGTGEDGTQYF.

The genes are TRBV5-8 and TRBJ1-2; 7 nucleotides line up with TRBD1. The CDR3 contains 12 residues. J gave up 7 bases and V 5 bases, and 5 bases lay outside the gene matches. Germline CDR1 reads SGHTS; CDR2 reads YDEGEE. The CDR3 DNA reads TGTGCCAGCAGATCCAGGGGGGGTGGCTACACCTTC. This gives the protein CASRSRGGGYTF. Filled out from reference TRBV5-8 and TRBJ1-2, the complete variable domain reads EAGVTQSPTHLIKTRGQQATLRCSPISGHTSVYWYQQALGLGLQFLLWYDEGEERNRGNFPPRFSGRQFPNYSSELNVNALELEDSALYLCASRSRGGGYTFGSGTRLTVV.

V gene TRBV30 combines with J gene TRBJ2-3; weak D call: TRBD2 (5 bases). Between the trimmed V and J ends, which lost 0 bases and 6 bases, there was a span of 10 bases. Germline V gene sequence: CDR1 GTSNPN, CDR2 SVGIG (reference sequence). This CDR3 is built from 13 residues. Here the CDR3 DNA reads TGTGCCTGGAGTGTACGAACGGGGGATACGCAGTATTTT. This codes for CAWSVRTGDTQYF.

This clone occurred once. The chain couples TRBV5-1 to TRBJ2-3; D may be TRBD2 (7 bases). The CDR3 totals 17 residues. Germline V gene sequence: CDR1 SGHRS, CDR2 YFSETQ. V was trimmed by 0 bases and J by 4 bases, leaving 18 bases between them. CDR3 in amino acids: CASSLGGGGSGPDTQYF. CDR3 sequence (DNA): TGCGCCAGCAGCTTGGGGGGGGGCGGTAGCGGACCAGATACGCAGTATTTT.

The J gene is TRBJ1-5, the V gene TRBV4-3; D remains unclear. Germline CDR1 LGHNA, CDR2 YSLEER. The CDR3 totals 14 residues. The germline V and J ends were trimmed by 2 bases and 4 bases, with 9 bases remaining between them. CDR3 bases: TGCGCCAGCAGCCAAAGTAGGGTTAATCAGCCCCAGCATTTT. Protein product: CASSQSRVNQPQHF.

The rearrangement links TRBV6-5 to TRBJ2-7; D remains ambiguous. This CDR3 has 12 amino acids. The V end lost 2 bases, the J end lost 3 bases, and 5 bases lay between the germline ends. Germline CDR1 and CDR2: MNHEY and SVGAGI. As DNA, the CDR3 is TGTGCCAGCAGTTACAACAGCTACGAGCAGTACTTC. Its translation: CASSYNSYEQYF.

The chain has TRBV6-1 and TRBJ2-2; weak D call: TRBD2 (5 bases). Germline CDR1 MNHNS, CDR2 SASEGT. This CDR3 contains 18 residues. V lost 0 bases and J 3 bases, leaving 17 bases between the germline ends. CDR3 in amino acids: CASSEALTSGLYTGELFF. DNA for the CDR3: TGTGCCAGCAGTGAAGCGCTCACTAGTGGGCTTTACACCGGGGAGCTGTTTTTT.

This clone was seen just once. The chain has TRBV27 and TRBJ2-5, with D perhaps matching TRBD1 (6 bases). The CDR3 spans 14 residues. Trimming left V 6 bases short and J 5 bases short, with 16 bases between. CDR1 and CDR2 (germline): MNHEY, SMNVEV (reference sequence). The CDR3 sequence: CASSSRGGGETQYF. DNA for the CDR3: TGTGCCAGCAGCTCCCGTGGGGGCGGGGAGACCCAGTACTTC.

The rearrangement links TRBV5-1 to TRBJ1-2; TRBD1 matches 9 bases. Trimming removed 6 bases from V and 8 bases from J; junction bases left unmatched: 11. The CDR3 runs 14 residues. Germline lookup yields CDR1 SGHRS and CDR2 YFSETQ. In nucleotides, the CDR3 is TGCGCCAGCAACGAACCTACAGGGGGCGACGGCTACACCTTC. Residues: CASNEPTGGDGYTF.

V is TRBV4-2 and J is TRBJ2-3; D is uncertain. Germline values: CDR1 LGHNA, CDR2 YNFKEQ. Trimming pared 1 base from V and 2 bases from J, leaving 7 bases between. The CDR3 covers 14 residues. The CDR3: CASSQGRLTDTQYF. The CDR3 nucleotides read TGTGCCAGCAGCCAAGGGCGACTCACAGATACGCAGTATTTT.

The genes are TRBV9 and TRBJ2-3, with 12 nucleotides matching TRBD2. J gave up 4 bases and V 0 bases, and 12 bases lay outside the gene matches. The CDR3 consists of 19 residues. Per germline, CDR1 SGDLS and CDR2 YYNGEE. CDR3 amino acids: CASSVVLAGGPSVADTQYF. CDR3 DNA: TGTGCCAGCAGCGTAGTCCTAGCGGGGGGGCCTTCCGTAGCAGATACGCAGTATTTT.

The CDR3 sequence: CASSFLAGALSTDTQYF. Here the CDR3 DNA reads TGTGCCAGCAGCTTCTTAGCGGGAGCCCTTAGCACAGATACGCAGTATTTT. The rearrangement uses TRBV5-4 and TRBJ2-3; 9 bases match TRBD2. The CDR3 is 17 amino acids. Per germline, CDR1 SGHNT and CDR2 YYREEE (reference sequence). Trimming cost V 2 bases and J 0 bases; bases outside gene matches: 7. The full variable domain, completed using reference TRBV5-4 and TRBJ2-3, is ETGVTQSPTHLIKTRGQQVTLRCSSQSGHNTVSWYQQALGQGPQFIFQYYREEENGRGNFPPRFSGLQFPNYSSELNVNALELDDSALYLCASSFLAGALSTDTQYFGPGTRLTVL.

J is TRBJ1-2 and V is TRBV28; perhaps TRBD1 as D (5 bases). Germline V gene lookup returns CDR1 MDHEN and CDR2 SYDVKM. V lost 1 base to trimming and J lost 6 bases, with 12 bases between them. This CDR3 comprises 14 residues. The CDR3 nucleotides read TGTGCCAGCAGTTTATTGTGGGGGATTGATGGCTACACCTTC. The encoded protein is CASSLLWGIDGYTF.

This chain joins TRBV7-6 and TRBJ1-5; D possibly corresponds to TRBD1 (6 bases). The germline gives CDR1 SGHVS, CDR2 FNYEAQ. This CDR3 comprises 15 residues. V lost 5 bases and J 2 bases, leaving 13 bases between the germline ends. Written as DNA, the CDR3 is TGTGCCAGCAGCCCCATGGCAGGGGGCAATCAGCCCCAGCATTTT. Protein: CASSPMAGGNQPQHF.

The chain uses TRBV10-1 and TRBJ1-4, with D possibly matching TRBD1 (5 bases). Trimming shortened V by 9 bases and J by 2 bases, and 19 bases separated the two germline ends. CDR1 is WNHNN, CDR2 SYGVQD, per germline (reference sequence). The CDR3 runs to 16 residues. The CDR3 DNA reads TGCGCCAGTCGGGCTTATGCCAGGGCGACTAATGAAAAACTGTTTTTT. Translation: CASRAYARATNEKLFF.

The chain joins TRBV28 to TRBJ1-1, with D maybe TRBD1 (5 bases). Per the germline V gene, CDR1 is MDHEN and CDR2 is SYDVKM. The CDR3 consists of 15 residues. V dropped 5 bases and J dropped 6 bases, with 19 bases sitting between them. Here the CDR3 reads CASSLTQGGVAEAFF. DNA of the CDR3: TGTGCCAGCAGTCTAACTCAGGGAGGAGTCGCTGAAGCTTTCTTT.

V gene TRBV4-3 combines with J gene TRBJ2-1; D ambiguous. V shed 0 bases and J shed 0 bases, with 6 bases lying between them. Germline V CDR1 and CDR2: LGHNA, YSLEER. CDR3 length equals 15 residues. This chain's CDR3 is CASSQDQRSYNEQFF. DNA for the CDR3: TGCGCCAGCAGCCAAGATCAACGCTCCTACAATGAGCAGTTCTTC.

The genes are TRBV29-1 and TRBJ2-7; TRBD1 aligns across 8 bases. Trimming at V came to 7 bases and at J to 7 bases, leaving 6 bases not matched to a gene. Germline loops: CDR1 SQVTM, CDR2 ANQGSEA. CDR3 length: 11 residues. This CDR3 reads CSATGVGEQYF. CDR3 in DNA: TGCAGCGCGACAGGGGTGGGGGAGCAGTACTTC.

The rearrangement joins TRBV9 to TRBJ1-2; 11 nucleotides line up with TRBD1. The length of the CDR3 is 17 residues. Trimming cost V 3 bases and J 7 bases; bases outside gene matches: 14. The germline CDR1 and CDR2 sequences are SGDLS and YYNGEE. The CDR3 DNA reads TGTGCCAGCAGCGCCTCGGGACAGGGGGAGTGGGGGGTTGGCTACACCTTC. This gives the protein CASSASGQGEWGVGYTF.

This chain's CDR3 is CASSPTAGSTGELFF. CDR3 in DNA: TGTGCCAGCAGCCCAACCGCAGGGTCCACCGGGGAGCTGTTTTTT. The chain links TRBV11-3 to TRBJ2-2; the D gene is possibly TRBD1 (5 bases). Germline lookup yields CDR1 SGHNT and CDR2 YENEEA. CDR3 size: 15 residues. V lost 5 bases, J lost 4 bases, and 14 bases lay in between.

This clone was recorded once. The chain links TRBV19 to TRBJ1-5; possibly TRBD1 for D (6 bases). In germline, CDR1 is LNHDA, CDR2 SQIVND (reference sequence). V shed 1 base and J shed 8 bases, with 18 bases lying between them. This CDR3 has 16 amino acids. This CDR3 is CASSIVLGALGKPQHF. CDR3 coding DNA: TGTGCCAGTAGTATAGTGTTGGGGGCTCTAGGCAAGCCCCAGCATTTT.

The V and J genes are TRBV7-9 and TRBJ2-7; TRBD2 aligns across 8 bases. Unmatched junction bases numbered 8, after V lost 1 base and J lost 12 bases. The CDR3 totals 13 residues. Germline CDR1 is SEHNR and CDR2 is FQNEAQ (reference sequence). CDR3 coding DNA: TGTGCCAGCAGCTTAGTCGAGGCTAGCGGGTTGTACTTC. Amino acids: CASSLVEASGLYF.

The CDR3 sequence is CASPSTSTDTQYF. Written as DNA, the CDR3 is TGTGCCAGCCCCTCAACTAGCACAGATACGCAGTATTTT. The rearrangement uses TRBV5-4 and TRBJ2-3; D gene uncertain. The CDR3 has 13 amino acids. Trimming removed 7 bases from V and 0 bases from J, with 9 bases in between. The germline V gene encodes CDR1 SGHNT and CDR2 YYREEE (reference sequence).

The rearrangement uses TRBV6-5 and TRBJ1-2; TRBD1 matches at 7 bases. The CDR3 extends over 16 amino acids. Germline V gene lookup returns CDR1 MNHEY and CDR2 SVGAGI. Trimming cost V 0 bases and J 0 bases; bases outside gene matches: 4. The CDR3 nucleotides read TGTGCCAGCAGTTACTCGATTGGGACAGCTAACTATGGCTACACCTTC. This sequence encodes CASSYSIGTANYGYTF.

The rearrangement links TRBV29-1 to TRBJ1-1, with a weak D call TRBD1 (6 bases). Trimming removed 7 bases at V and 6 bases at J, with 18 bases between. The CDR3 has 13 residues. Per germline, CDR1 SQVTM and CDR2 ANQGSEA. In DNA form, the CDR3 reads TGCAGCGGGGTACCGGGACAAAAGCCTGAAGCTTTCTTT. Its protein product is CSGVPGQKPEAFF. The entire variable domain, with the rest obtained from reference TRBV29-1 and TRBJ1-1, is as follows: SAVISQKPSRDICQRGTSLTIQCQVDSQVTMMFWYRQQPGQSLTLIATANQGSEATYESGFVIDKFPISRPNLTFSTLTVSNMSPEDSSIYLCSGVPGQKPEAFFGQGTRLTVV.